This passage covers 4 T cell receptor beta chains from one sample sequenced in a study of T cells in women clearing cervical HPV infection (dated by TCRdb to the late 2010s). Library preparation used the immunoSEQ multiplex PCR assay. TCRdb re-hosts the immuneACCESS table, in-frame sequences only. Its copies lack some clones; in the studies checked, an unresolved V gene accounts for under half of them, and the cause for the rest is not known. The record for this sample contains around 48,000 clones. The ten largest clones represent around 1.6% of the sample. The material sequenced was blood buffy coat. These receptors were collected from a woman aged 18 to 75 with a cervical HPV16 infection that either progressed to CIN3+ or cleared (not recorded which).

Regarding this clone: The read ends 3 residues shy of where the CDR3 ends; the end is completed using the germline J gene. This rearrangement joins TRBV5-1 to TRBJ1-2; TRBD1 agrees at 7 bases. This CDR3 is built from 15 residues. Losses at the gene ends were 2 bases for V and 2 bases for J; bases not matched to a gene: 6. Looked up from germline, CDR1 is SGHRS and CDR2 is YFSETQ. The CDR3 DNA, read in part, is TGCGCCAGCAGCTTTAAGACAGGGATCAACTATGGC. Protein: CASSFKTGINYG. The complete CDR3 sequence is CASSFKTGINYGYTF.

In the case of this clone: Coverage ceases 3 residues before the CDR3 finishes, and the germline J gene fills in the end. This chain joins TRBV2 and TRBJ1-4; weak D call: TRBD1 (6 bases). Germline assignment: CDR1 SNHLY and CDR2 FYNNEI. The CDR3 has 14 amino acids. V was clipped by 5 bases and J by 5 bases, with 12 bases between them. The CDR3 bases that were read are TGTGCCAGCAGTATGGACAGACTCAATGAAAAA. It yields the protein CASSMDRLNEK. The whole CDR3 reads CASSMDRLNEKLFF.

About this clone itself: The read ends 3 residues early relative to the CDR3; the germline J gene fills the gap. The V and J genes are TRBV18 and TRBJ1-6; D is unclear. The germline V gene encodes CDR1 KGHSH and CDR2 LQKENI. The V and J ends lost 1 base and 9 bases respectively, with 13 bases between them. The CDR3 is made up of 15 amino acids. The covered CDR3 bases are TGTGCCAGCTCACCACAGGACTTCGAGATTTCACCC. Protein sequence: CASSPQDFEISP. The complete CDR3 sequence is CASSPQDFEISPLHF.

Comment on this clone: The read gets to within 3 residues of the CDR3 end, and the germline J gene fills in the rest. This chain joins TRBV7-2 and TRBJ2-4; 9 bases are shared with TRBD2. J gave up 9 bases and V 6 bases, and 6 bases lay outside the gene matches. Germline V CDR1 and CDR2: SGHTA, FQGNSA. The CDR3 totals 13 residues. The CDR3 bases that were read are TGTGCCAGCAGTGGGACTAGCAGTTCCATT. Translation gives CASSGTSSSI. The whole CDR3 protein is CASSGTSSSIQYF.